These 21 T cell receptor beta chains were all obtained from the same sample, sequenced in a study of T cells in Graves' hyperthyroidism and ophthalmopathy (dated by TCRdb to about 2019). The library was prepared using multiplex PCR. Sequencing relied on an Illumina HiSeq 2000. Amplification of TCR beta CDR3 regions was carried out from RNA transcripts. For the first round of RT-PCR on the TCR CDR3, the HTBI primer set was used together with the Qiagen OneStep RT-PCR kit. Using fastp at Q25 and MiXCR, TCRdb reprocessed the public reads and kept productive beta chains. Identical CDR3 protein sequences are pooled into one entry, listed with their most common genes and DNA. This sample holds 300,000 to 350,000 distinct CDR3 sequences; 15% to 20% were observed only once. The leading ten clones occupy 45% to 55% of the sample. The sequenced sample consisted of blood. Receptors were obtained from a woman in her fifties or sixties with Graves' hyperthyroidism.

The chain carries TRBV28 and TRBJ2-7; D may match TRBD1 or TRBD2 (6 bases each). The CDR3 totals 14 residues. Germline lookup yields CDR1 MDHEN and CDR2 SYDVKM. V lost 6 bases and J lost 6, with 18 bases in between. The CDR3 coding sequence is TGTGCCAGCAGCCCACCCGGTGGGGGGCCCGAGCAGTACTTC. The encoded protein is CASSPPGGGPEQYF.

In its sample, this clonotype was seen many times. The chain employs TRBV6-1 and TRBJ2-1; D gene unclear. V lost 5 bases, J lost 6 bases, and 5 bases lay in between. The CDR3 totals 11 residues. Germline V CDR1 and CDR2: MNHNS, SASEGT. The CDR3 DNA reads as TGTGCCAGCAGTTACATCAATGAGCAGTTCTTC. As protein: CASSYINEQFF.

Turning to this clonotype: One base away lies a much larger clone, so this may be a sequencing read error. The chain has TRBV18 and TRBJ2-4; D is unresolved. Germline V gene sequence: CDR1 KGHSH, CDR2 LQKENI. The CDR3 covers 14 residues. V gave up 6 bases and J gave up 2 bases, with 11 bases separating them. The CDR3 here is CASSGLLTKNIQYF. The CDR3 DNA reads TGTGCCAGCTCGGGTCTTCTAACCAAAAACATTCAGTACTTC.

In its sample, this clonotype was seen many times. The chain employs TRBV11-3 and TRBJ1-1, with 8 nucleotides matching TRBD1. This CDR3 is built from 14 residues. In germline, CDR1 is SGHNT, CDR2 YENEEA. V trimming: 4 bases; J trimming: 0 bases; junction bases outside the gene matches: 1. CDR3 in amino acids: CASSSDRVNTEAFF. In nucleotides, the CDR3 is TGTGCCAGCAGCTCGGACAGGGTGAACACTGAAGCTTTCTTT.

This clonotype came up many times. The chain joins TRBV7-3 to TRBJ2-1, with D unclear. V was cut by 4 bases and J by 15 bases, with 16 bases left in between. Germline assignment: CDR1 SGHTA and CDR2 FQGTGA. The CDR3 has 12 amino acids. CDR3 sequence: CASSSPGLRRFF. The CDR3 bases are TGTGCCAGCAGCTCGCCGGGCCTCCGGAGGTTCTTC. Full variable domain (rest looked up from reference TRBV7-3 and TRBJ2-1): GAGVSQTPSNKVTEKGKYVELRCDPISGHTALYWYRQSLGQGPEFLIYFQGTGAADDSGLPNDRFFAVRPEGSVSTLKIQRTERGDSAVYLCASSSPGLRRFFGPGTRLTVL.

This clonotype was detected a few times. The rearrangement uses TRBV13 and TRBJ2-5; TRBD2 might be the D (6 bases). Germline loops: CDR1 PRHDT, CDR2 FYEKMQ (reference sequence). Trimming shortened V by 4 bases and J by 4 bases, and 16 bases separated the two germline ends. CDR3 length equals 15 residues. The CDR3 DNA reads as TGTGCCAGCAGCTACGGGACCCCCGGGGGAGAGACCCAGTACTTC. Translated, it gives CASSYGTPGGETQYF.

This chain links TRBV20-1 with TRBJ2-7; no definite D call. V lost 1 base and J 4 bases, leaving 8 bases between the germline ends. From germline, CDR1 is DFQATT and CDR2 SNEGSKA (reference sequence). The CDR3 extends over 12 amino acids. The CDR3 is CSARGEGYEQYF. CDR3 in DNA: TGCAGTGCTAGAGGTGAAGGGTACGAGCAGTACTTC.

This clonotype was detected a few times. The rearrangement uses TRBV5-1 and TRBJ2-3; TRBD2 might be the D (6 bases). The CDR3 runs 16 residues. V gave up 4 bases and J gave up 8 bases, with 23 bases separating them. Germline assignment: CDR1 SGHRS and CDR2 YFSETQ. The CDR3: CASSVTGVYVVGTQYF. The DNA of the CDR3 is TGCGCCAGCAGCGTAACGGGAGTCTATGTGGTCGGTACGCAGTATTTT.

To note about this clonotype: This clone may be a read error of a much larger clone one base away. The rearrangement joins TRBV6-1 to TRBJ2-2, with D perhaps matching TRBD2 (6 bases). Germline assignment: CDR1 MNHNS and CDR2 SASEGT. This CDR3 has 14 amino acids. The CDR3 coding sequence is TGTGCCAGCAGTGGACGCCCTCCGGGCGGGGAGCTGCTTTTT. Translation: CASSGRPPGGELLF.

This clonotype occurred many times. V is TRBV11-2 and J is TRBJ2-1; maybe TRBD1 (6 bases). Trimming took 1 base from V and 5 from J, leaving 6 bases between them. The germline CDR1 and CDR2 sequences are SGHAT and FQNNGV. CDR3 size: 13 residues. The CDR3 bases are TGTGCCAGCAGCTTAGCAGGGGACAATGAGCAGTTCTTC. Protein: CASSLAGDNEQFF.

The CDR3, as DNA: TGCAGTGCTAGGGCATCAGGGGAAAGCTCCTACGAGCAGTACTTC. Translation: CSARASGESSYEQYF. V is TRBV20-1 and J is TRBJ2-7; tentatively, D is TRBD1 (6 bases). Trimming took 3 bases from V and 0 from J, leaving 15 bases between them. CDR1 and CDR2 from the germline V gene are DFQATT and SNEGSKA (reference sequence). This CDR3 is 15 amino acids long.

This clonotype was seen many times. The CDR3 spells CASSLTASYEQYF. The CDR3 DNA sequence: TGTGCCAGCAGTCTAACGGCCTCCTACGAGCAGTACTTC. This rearrangement joins TRBV28 to TRBJ2-7; D gene ambiguous. V was pared by 5 bases and J by 0 bases, with 8 bases between. CDR3 size: 13 residues. Germline V gene sequence: CDR1 MDHEN, CDR2 SYDVKM.

This clonotype appeared a single time. V usage is TRBV7-9 and J usage is TRBJ2-2; 13 bases match TRBD2. J gave up 3 bases and V 2 bases, and 6 bases lay outside the gene matches. In germline, CDR1 is SEHNR, CDR2 FQNEAQ (reference sequence). The CDR3 has 18 amino acids. CDR3 residues: CASSLTQLAGGHTGELFF. The CDR3 DNA is TGTGCCAGCAGCTTAACCCAACTAGCGGGAGGGCACACCGGGGAGCTGTTTTTT.

A few counts support this clonotype. This chain uses TRBV20-1 with TRBJ2-3, with 15 bases matching TRBD2. This CDR3 has 19 amino acids. Trimming at V came to 2 bases and at J to 2 bases, leaving 11 bases not matched to a gene. Germline V gene lookup returns CDR1 DFQATT and CDR2 SNEGSKA (reference sequence). The CDR3 sequence is CSARTAGTSGGPYTDTQYF. For the CDR3, the DNA is TGCAGTGCTAGAACAGCCGGGACTAGCGGGGGGCCGTACACAGATACGCAGTATTTT.

The genes are TRBV7-3 and TRBJ2-5; 8 bases match TRBD2. The V and J ends lost 3 bases and 11 bases, in that order; junction bases with no gene match: 5. The CDR3 has 12 residues. Germline V lookup: CDR1 SGHTA, CDR2 FQGTGA. DNA for the CDR3: TGTGCCAGCAGCTTTACGGGAGGGCCTCAGTACTTC. Its translation is CASSFTGGPQYF.

This clonotype has only a few counts. The rearrangement uses TRBV7-8 and TRBJ1-1, with TRBD1 as a possible D gene (5 bases). V gave up 0 bases and J gave up 0 bases, with 11 bases separating them. The CDR3 has 16 residues. Germline loops: CDR1 SGHVS, CDR2 FQNEAQ. The CDR3 coding sequence is TGTGCCAGCAGCTTAGCGGCAGGGAACATGAACACTGAAGCTTTCTTT. Protein sequence: CASSLAAGNMNTEAFF.

In this sample, this clonotype turned up many times. This chain uses TRBV5-8 with TRBJ2-3, with unresolved D. Trimming removed 0 bases at V and 5 bases at J, with 7 bases between. CDR3 length equals 13 residues. CDR1 and CDR2 (germline): SGHTS, YDEGEE. The CDR3 DNA sequence: TGTGCCAGCAGCTTGGACGTGAGAGATACGCAGTATTTT. This translates into CASSLDVRDTQYF.

This clonotype has ten or more counts. This sequence joins TRBV3-1 and TRBJ2-2, with D possibly being TRBD2 (7 bases). This CDR3 has 15 amino acids. CDR1 is LGHDT and CDR2 is YNNKEL in the germline V gene (reference sequence). V shed 4 bases and J shed 3 bases, with 12 bases lying between them. CDR3 in DNA: TGTGCCAGCAGCCGGGGGGGCTCGGACACCGGGGAGCTGTTTTTT. This codes for CASSRGGSDTGELFF.

About this clonotype: A read error is possible here, since a much larger clone lies one base away. The V gene is TRBV28, the J gene TRBJ2-1, with D possibly TRBD2 on 7 matching bases. Germline V gene lookup returns CDR1 MDHEN and CDR2 SYDVKM. The CDR3 spans 15 residues. The CDR3 loop is CASTLGGPLSNEQSF. The CDR3 nucleotides are TGTGCCAGCACCCTGGGGGGGCCCCTGAGCAATGAGCAGTCCTTC.

This chain connects TRBV6-1 to TRBJ1-3; maybe TRBD1 (6 bases). The germline V gene has CDR1 MNHNS and CDR2 SASEGT. Between the trimmed V and J ends, which lost 7 bases and 4 bases, there was a span of 17 bases. The CDR3 sequence is 15 residues long. The CDR3 DNA follows: TGTGCCAGCACCCAGCACAGGGTGGACGGAAACACCATATATTTT. Its protein product is CASTQHRVDGNTIYF.

This rearrangement joins TRBV4-2 to TRBJ1-2, with D tentatively TRBD1 (6 bases). CDR1 is LGHNA and CDR2 is YNFKEQ in the germline V gene. Trimming took 3 bases from V and 0 from J, leaving 14 bases between them. The CDR3 is 16 amino acids. This CDR3 reads CASSHTGTLANYGYTF. Written as DNA, the CDR3 is TGTGCCAGCAGCCACACAGGGACGTTAGCTAACTATGGCTACACCTTC.